This TCR beta chain derives from a study of cytomegalovirus exposure and HLA in healthy donors. This clone occurred once. Its antigen remains unidentified. General study results and limits: High sensitivity and specificity were reportedly achieved when the classifier diagnosed cytomegalovirus status.

Vbeta (60) and Jbeta (13) primers were used in the PCR. This table comes from immunoSEQ multiplex PCR, and its TCRdb copy is limited to in-frame clones, with some not included. The profile shows some 130,000 clones, around 84% of them singletons. The CDR3 is 14 amino acids. The sequence was obtained from a man aged 50 to 59 in good health and CMV-seronegative. V usage is TRBV21-1 and J usage is TRBJ1-5. TRBV21-1 represents a pseudogene. Sequenced: PBMCs. CDR3 in amino acids: CASSKGEGREPQHF. The CDR3 DNA reads TGTGCCAGCAGCAAAGGGGAAGGGCGGGAGCCCCAGCATTTT.